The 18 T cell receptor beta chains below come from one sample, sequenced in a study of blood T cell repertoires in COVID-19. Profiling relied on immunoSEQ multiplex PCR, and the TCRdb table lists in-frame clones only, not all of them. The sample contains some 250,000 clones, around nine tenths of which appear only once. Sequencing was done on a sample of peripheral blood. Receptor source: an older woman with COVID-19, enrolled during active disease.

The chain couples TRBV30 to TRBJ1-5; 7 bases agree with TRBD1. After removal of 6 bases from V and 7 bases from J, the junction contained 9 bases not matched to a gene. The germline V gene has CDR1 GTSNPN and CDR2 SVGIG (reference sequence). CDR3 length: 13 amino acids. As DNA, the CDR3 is TGTGCCTGCTCTTTACAGGGGCTGCAGCCCCAGCATTTT. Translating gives CACSLQGLQPQHF.

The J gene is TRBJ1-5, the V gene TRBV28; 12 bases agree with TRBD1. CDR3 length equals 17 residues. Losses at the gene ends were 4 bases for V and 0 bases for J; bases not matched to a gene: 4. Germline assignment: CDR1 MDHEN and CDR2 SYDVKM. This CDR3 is CASSSGQGAASNQPQHF. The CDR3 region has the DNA TGTGCCAGCAGTTCGGGACAGGGGGCAGCTAGCAATCAGCCCCAGCATTTT.

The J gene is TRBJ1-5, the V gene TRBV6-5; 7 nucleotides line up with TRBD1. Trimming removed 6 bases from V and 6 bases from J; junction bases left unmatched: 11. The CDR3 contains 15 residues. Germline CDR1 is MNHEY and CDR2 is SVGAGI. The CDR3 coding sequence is TGTGCCAGCAGACAAAGAACAGGGGTTGCTCAGCCCCAGCATTTT. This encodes CASRQRTGVAQPQHF.

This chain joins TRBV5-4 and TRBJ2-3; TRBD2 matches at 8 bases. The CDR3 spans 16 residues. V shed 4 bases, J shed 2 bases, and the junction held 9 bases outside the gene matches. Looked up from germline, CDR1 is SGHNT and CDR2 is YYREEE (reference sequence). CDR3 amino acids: CASSIFSGTVTDTQYF. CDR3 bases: TGTGCCAGCAGCATCTTTAGCGGGACCGTCACAGATACGCAGTATTTT.

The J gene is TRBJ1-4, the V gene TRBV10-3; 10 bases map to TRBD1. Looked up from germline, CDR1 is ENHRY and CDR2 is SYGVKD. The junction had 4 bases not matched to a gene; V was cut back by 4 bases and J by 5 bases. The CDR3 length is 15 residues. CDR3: CAISGPGQGNEKLFF. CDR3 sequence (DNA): TGTGCCATCAGTGGACCGGGACAGGGGAATGAAAAACTGTTTTTT.

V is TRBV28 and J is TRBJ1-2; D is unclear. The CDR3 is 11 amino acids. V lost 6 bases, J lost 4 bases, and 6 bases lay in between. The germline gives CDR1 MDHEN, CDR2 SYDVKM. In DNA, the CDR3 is TGTGCCAGCAGCGTATCCTATGGCTACACCTTC. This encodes CASSVSYGYTF.

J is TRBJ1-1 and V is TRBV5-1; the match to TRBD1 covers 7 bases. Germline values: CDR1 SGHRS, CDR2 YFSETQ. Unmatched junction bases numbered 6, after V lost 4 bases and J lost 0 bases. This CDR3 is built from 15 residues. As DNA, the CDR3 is TGCGCCAGCAGCGGGGGACAGCTCATGAACACTGAAGCTTTCTTT. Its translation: CASSGGQLMNTEAFF.

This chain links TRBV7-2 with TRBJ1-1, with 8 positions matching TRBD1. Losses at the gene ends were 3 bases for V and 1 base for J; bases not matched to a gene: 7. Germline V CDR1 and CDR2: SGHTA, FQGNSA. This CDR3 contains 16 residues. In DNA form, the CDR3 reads TGTGCCAGCAGCTTTCGGACAGGGAGGGGGAACACTGAAGCTTTCTTT. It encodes CASSFRTGRGNTEAFF.

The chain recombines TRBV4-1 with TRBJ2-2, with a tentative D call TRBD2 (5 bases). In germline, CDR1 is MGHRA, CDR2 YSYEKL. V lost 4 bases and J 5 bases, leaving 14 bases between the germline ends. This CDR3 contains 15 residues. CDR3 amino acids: CASSRLRAETGELFF. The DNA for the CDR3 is TGCGCCAGCAGCCGATTGCGGGCCGAAACCGGGGAGCTGTTTTTT.

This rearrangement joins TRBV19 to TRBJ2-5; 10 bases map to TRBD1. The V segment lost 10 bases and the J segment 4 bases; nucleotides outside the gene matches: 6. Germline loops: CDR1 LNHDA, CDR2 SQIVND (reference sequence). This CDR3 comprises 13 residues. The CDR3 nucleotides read TGTGCCACAGGACAGGGGGAGAGAGAGACCCAGTACTTC. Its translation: CATGQGERETQYF.

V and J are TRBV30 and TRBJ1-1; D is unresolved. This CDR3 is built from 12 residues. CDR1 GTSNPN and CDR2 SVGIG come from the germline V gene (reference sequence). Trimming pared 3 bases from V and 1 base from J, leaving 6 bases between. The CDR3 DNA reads TGTGCCTGGAGCGAACAGAACACTGAAGCTTTCTTT. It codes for CAWSEQNTEAFF.

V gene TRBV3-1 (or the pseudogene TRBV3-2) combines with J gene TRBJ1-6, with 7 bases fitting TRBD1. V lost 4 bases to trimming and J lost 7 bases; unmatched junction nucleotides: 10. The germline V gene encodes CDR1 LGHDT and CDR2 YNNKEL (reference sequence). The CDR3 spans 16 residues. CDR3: CASSLDRVSQNSPLHF. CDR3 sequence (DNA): TGTGCCAGCAGCCTAGACAGGGTCTCGCAGAATTCACCCCTCCACTTT.

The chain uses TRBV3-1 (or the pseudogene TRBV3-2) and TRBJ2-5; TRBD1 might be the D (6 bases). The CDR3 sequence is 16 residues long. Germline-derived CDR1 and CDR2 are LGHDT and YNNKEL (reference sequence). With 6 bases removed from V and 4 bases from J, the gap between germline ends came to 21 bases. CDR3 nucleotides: TGTGCCAGCAGTCGGGCCGGCGTACAGGGACGAGAGACCCAGTACTTC. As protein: CASSRAGVQGRETQYF.

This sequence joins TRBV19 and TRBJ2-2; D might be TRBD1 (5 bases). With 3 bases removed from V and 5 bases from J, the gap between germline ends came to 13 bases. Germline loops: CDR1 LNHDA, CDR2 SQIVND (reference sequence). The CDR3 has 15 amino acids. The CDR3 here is CASSIPPQGTGELFF. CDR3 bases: TGTGCCAGTAGTATTCCCCCGCAGGGAACCGGGGAGCTGTTTTTT.

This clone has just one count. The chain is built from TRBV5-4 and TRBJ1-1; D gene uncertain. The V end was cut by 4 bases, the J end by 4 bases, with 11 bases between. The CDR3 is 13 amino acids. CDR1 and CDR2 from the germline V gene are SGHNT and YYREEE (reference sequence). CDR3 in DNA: TGTGCCAGCAGCCTTGAGGCCTTCACTGAAGCTTTCTTT. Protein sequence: CASSLEAFTEAFF.

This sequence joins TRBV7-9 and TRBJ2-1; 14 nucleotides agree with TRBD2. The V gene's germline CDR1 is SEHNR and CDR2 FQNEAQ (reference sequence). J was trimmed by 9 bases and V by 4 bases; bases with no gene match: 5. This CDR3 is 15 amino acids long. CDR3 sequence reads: CASSSTGTSGGEQFF. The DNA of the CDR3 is TGTGCCAGCAGCTCAACCGGGACTAGCGGGGGTGAGCAGTTCTTC.

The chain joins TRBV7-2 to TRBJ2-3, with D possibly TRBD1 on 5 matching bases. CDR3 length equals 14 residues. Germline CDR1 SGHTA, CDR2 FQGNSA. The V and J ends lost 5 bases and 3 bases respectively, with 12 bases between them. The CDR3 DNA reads TGTGCCAGCAGCCCCTATGCAGGGACAGATACGCAGTATTTT. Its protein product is CASSPYAGTDTQYF. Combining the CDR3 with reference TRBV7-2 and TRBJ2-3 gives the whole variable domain GAGVSQSPSNKVTEKGKDVELRCDPISGHTALYWYRQSLGQGLEFLIYFQGNSAPDKSGLPSDRFSAERTGGSVSTLTIQRTQQEDSAVYLCASSPYAGTDTQYFGPGTRLTVL.

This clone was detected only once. This chain's CDR3 is CASSLSLLSSYEQYF. For the CDR3, the DNA is TGTGCCAGCAGTTTATCCCTTTTATCCTCCTACGAGCAGTACTTC. The V gene is TRBV28, the J gene TRBJ2-7; no reliable D call. CDR1 and CDR2 from the germline V gene are MDHEN and SYDVKM. The V and J ends lost 1 base and 0 bases respectively, with 10 bases between them. CDR3 length: 15 amino acids.